Each of the 25 T cell receptor beta chains below was sequenced from the same sample in a study of regulatory T cells in long-lasting Graves disease. iRepertoire HTBI primers and Arm-PCR of CDR3 regions built TCR beta libraries. TCRdb reprocessed the multiplex PCR reads via MiXCR and lists one record per CDR3 protein. The sample contains 400,000 to 450,000 distinct CDR3 sequences, under 15% of which appear only once. The time point denotes: newly diagnosed GD, antithyroid drugs for less than 3 months. PBMCs were the source of the RNA used for TCR sequencing. This sample also belongs to another study, concerning T cells in Graves' hyperthyroidism and ophthalmopathy.

The source material was peripheral blood mononuclear cells (PBMCs), sampled at new diagnosis, from a patient treated with antithyroid drugs. The receptors here all came from a woman between 25 and 40 years old with Graves disease.

In this sample, this clonotype turned up many times. The genes are TRBV5-1 and TRBJ1-5; D possibly corresponds to TRBD1 (6 bases). CDR3 length: 16 amino acids. Germline values: CDR1 SGHRS, CDR2 YFSETQ. V lost 0 bases to trimming and J lost 4 bases, with 14 bases between them. The CDR3 spells CASSLAPGGTNQPQHF. The CDR3 bases are TGCGCCAGCAGCTTGGCTCCGGGGGGGACAAATCAGCCCCAGCATTTT. Complete variable domain (other parts from reference TRBV5-1 and TRBJ1-5): KAGVTQTPRYLIKTRGQQVTLSCSPISGHRSVSWYQQTPGQGLQFLFEYFSETQRNKGNFPGRFSGRQFSNSRSEMNVSTLELGDSALYLCASSLAPGGTNQPQHFGDGTRLSIL.

This clonotype was picked up many times. The chain links TRBV12-3 or TRBV12-4 to TRBJ1-4; TRBD1 agrees at 7 bases. Trimming at V came to 5 bases and at J to 8 bases, leaving 8 bases not matched to a gene. The CDR3 runs 14 residues. CDR3 amino acids: CASSLRQGSEKLFF. CDR3 sequence (DNA): TGTGCCAGCAGTCTAAGACAGGGATCCGAAAAACTGTTTTTT.

The chain joins TRBV3-1 to TRBJ2-5; 15 bases fit TRBD2. Trimming took 0 bases from V and 1 from J; bases not matched to a gene: 3. Germline values: CDR1 LGHDT, CDR2 YNNKEL (reference sequence). The CDR3 length is 18 residues. CDR3 coding DNA: TGTGCCAGCAGCCAAGAGGGGACTAGCGGGAGGACCCAAGAGACCCAGTACTTC. This encodes CASSQEGTSGRTQETQYF.

The rearrangement links TRBV6-6 to TRBJ1-1; D may be TRBD1 (5 bases). The V gene lost 0 bases and the J gene lost 1 base, with 12 bases spanning the gap. Germline CDR1 and CDR2: MNHNY and SVGAGI (reference sequence). The CDR3 totals 16 residues. The CDR3 loop reads CASSYSTPGPNTEAFF. In nucleotides, the CDR3 is TGTGCCAGCAGTTACTCGACCCCGGGACCGAACACTGAAGCTTTCTTT.

The table lists this clonotype with a few counts. The J gene is TRBJ2-3, the V gene TRBV3-1; D possibly corresponds to TRBD2 (6 bases). Trimming took off 0 bases at V and 5 bases at J, with 12 bases between the two ends. From germline, CDR1 is LGHDT and CDR2 YNNKEL (reference sequence). The CDR3 is 15 residues long. CDR3 in amino acids: CASSQDAGEEDTQYF. The DNA of the CDR3 is TGTGCCAGCAGCCAAGACGCCGGGGAGGAAGATACGCAGTATTTT.

In this sample, this clonotype turned up many times. The chain has TRBV6-2 or TRBV6-3 and TRBJ1-1; D uncertain. CDR3 length: 13 residues. Trimming removed 2 bases from V and 4 bases from J, with 8 bases in between. Germline values: CDR1 MNHEY, CDR2 SVGEGT. In DNA, the CDR3 is TGTGCCAGCAGTTACGTTGGTGGCACTGAAGCTTTCTTT. Protein sequence: CASSYVGGTEAFF.

With regard to this clonotype: A much larger clone sits a single nucleotide away, making a read error possible. CDR3 region: CASKIQRSNEQFF. The DNA of the CDR3 is TGTGCCAGCAAAATCCAACGGTCCAATGAGCAGTTCTTC. This chain uses TRBV28 with TRBJ2-1; unclear D gene. Between the trimmed V and J ends, which lost 7 bases and 6 bases, there was a span of 13 bases. Germline CDR1 and CDR2: MDHEN and SYDVKM. This CDR3 spans 13 amino acids.

This clonotype showed up many times. The chain employs TRBV18 and TRBJ2-7; 8 bases match TRBD1. The J segment lost 6 bases and the V segment lost 4 bases, leaving 11 bases of the junction unmatched. CDR1 is KGHSH, CDR2 LQKENI, per germline. This CDR3 is 15 amino acids long. The CDR3 DNA is TGTGCCAGCTCACTAGAGAAGTTCCAGGGGGCCGAGCAGTACTTC. Translation: CASSLEKFQGAEQYF.

This clonotype was counted at least ten times. The J gene is TRBJ2-7, the V gene TRBV28; D is perhaps TRBD1 (6 bases). V was clipped by 4 bases and J by 2 bases, with 9 bases between them. CDR1 is MDHEN and CDR2 is SYDVKM in the germline V gene. CDR3 size: 13 residues. The CDR3 is CASSSQGPYEQYF. The CDR3, as DNA: TGTGCCAGCAGTTCACAGGGCCCCTACGAGCAGTACTTC.

This clonotype was detected ten times or more. The rearrangement links TRBV28 to TRBJ2-1; TRBD1 matches 10 bases. Germline V gene lookup returns CDR1 MDHEN and CDR2 SYDVKM. V lost 7 bases and J lost 3; bases outside the gene matches: 6. This CDR3 is 15 amino acids long. In DNA form, the CDR3 reads TGTGCCAGCACCCCCGGGACAGGGGTCTACAATGAGCAGTTCTTC. This encodes CASTPGTGVYNEQFF.

This chain joins TRBV7-6 and TRBJ2-7, with 12 positions matching TRBD1. CDR1 is SGHVS and CDR2 is FNYEAQ in the germline V gene. There are 15 residues in the CDR3. V dropped 5 bases and J dropped 4; count of bases not matched to a gene: 6. CDR3 sequence (DNA): TGTGCCAGCAGCCTCGGGACAGGGGGCAATTACGAGCAGTACTTC. Amino acid sequence: CASSLGTGGNYEQYF.

This clonotype was counted ten times or more. The chain combines TRBV12-3 or TRBV12-4 with TRBJ1-1; D is uncertain. V was pared by 5 bases and J by 5 bases, with 15 bases between. The CDR3 consists of 14 residues. CDR3 sequence reads: CASSQDGPMTEAFF. The CDR3 region has the DNA TGTGCCAGCAGTCAGGATGGCCCTATGACTGAAGCTTTCTTT.

The table lists this clonotype with a few counts. The chain has TRBV5-1 and TRBJ2-7, with TRBD1 matching over 12 bases. The germline V gene encodes CDR1 SGHRS and CDR2 YFSETQ. V was clipped by 4 bases and J by 5 bases; unmatched bases: 10. The CDR3 is made up of 16 amino acids. The CDR3 DNA is TGCGCCAGCAGCAGAGGGGGGACAGGGGGCTTCGACGAGCAGTACTTC. Its translation is CASSRGGTGGFDEQYF.

V gene TRBV19 combines with J gene TRBJ1-5, with D unclear. The CDR3 runs 9 residues. Trimming removed 7 bases from V and 11 bases from J, with 6 bases in between. In germline, CDR1 is LNHDA, CDR2 SQIVND (reference sequence). The CDR3 here is CASNLAQHF. The CDR3 bases are TGTGCCAGTAACTTAGCCCAGCATTTT.

This clonotype was counted ten times or more. The V gene is TRBV6-1, the J gene TRBJ1-1; 7 bases fit TRBD1. The CDR3 has 16 residues. The junction had 7 bases not matched to a gene; V was cut back by 2 bases and J by 1 base. Germline V gene sequence: CDR1 MNHNS, CDR2 SASEGT. The CDR3 loop reads CASSEQWGTENTEAFF. The DNA for the CDR3 is TGTGCCAGCAGTGAACAATGGGGGACAGAGAACACTGAAGCTTTCTTT.

This clonotype was seen ten or more times. The chain carries TRBV5-8 and TRBJ2-7; D assignment may be TRBD1 or TRBD2 (5 bases each). CDR1 is SGHTS, CDR2 YDEGEE, per germline. The V gene lost 7 bases and the J gene lost 7 bases, with 21 bases spanning the gap. This CDR3 has 14 residues. The CDR3 DNA follows: TGTGCCAGCGTCTGGGGGTCGGGAAGTGGGGAGCAGTACTTC. Translating it yields CASVWGSGSGEQYF.

In its sample, this clonotype was seen many times. The chain carries TRBV6-1 and TRBJ2-1, with 7 bases identical to TRBD1. The ends lost 5 bases at V and 5 bases at J; junction bases unmatched: 6. The CDR3 totals 14 residues. From germline, CDR1 is MNHNS and CDR2 SASEGT. CDR3 coding DNA: TGTGCCAGCAGTCTCCGGGACAGACACAATGAGCAGTTCTTC. Protein product: CASSLRDRHNEQFF.

In this sample, this clonotype turned up a few times. This chain links TRBV9 with TRBJ2-7; tentative D call: TRBD2 (6 bases). V dropped 4 bases and J dropped 0 bases, with 14 bases sitting between them. The CDR3 has 15 amino acids. Germline loops: CDR1 SGDLS, CDR2 YYNGEE. The CDR3 loop reads CASSPGSDASYEQYF. The CDR3 DNA sequence: TGTGCCAGCAGCCCCGGGAGCGACGCCTCCTACGAGCAGTACTTC.

In its sample, this clonotype was seen many times. V usage is TRBV7-9 and J usage is TRBJ2-1, with 7 positions matching TRBD2. The CDR3 totals 15 residues. Per the germline V gene, CDR1 is SEHNR and CDR2 is FQNEAQ (reference sequence). J gave up 7 bases and V 1 base, and 7 bases lay outside the gene matches. The chain's CDR3 is CASSLVGAGENEQFF. CDR3 DNA: TGTGCCAGCAGCTTAGTGGGTGCGGGAGAGAATGAGCAGTTCTTC.

The genes are TRBV12-3 or TRBV12-4 and TRBJ1-1; 8 nucleotides match TRBD1. CDR3 length equals 14 residues. V gave up 5 bases and J gave up 5 bases; unmatched junction bases: 7. CDR3 amino acids: CASSPATGVTEAFF. The CDR3 nucleotides are TGTGCCAGCAGTCCGGCGACAGGGGTTACTGAAGCTTTCTTT.

This clonotype was detected many times. V gene TRBV9 combines with J gene TRBJ1-1; D gene uncertain. The CDR3 sequence is 14 residues long. Trimming shortened V by 3 bases and J by 3 bases, and 12 bases separated the two germline ends. CDR1 is SGDLS and CDR2 is YYNGEE in the germline V gene. CDR3 DNA sequence: TGTGCCAGCAGCGAGACTCCGGGAGACACTGAAGCTTTCTTT. It yields the protein CASSETPGDTEAFF.

The chain carries TRBV9 and TRBJ2-1; D may match TRBD1 or TRBD2 (6 bases each). In germline, CDR1 is SGDLS, CDR2 YYNGEE. The CDR3 spans 16 residues. V lost 8 bases and J lost 2, with 20 bases in between. CDR3 region: CASSTSGSGAYNEQFF. In nucleotides, the CDR3 is TGTGCCAGTAGCACGAGCGGGTCAGGGGCCTACAATGAGCAGTTCTTC.

This clonotype was observed at least ten times. The rearrangement uses TRBV3-1 and TRBJ2-1; D gene ambiguous. Germline values: CDR1 LGHDT, CDR2 YNNKEL (reference sequence). The ends were cut back, 1 base at V and 10 bases at J, with 11 bases in the middle. The CDR3 is 13 amino acids. The CDR3 DNA follows: TGTGCCAGCAGCCAAGGTCACGCGACAGAGCAGTTCTTC. This codes for CASSQGHATEQFF.

This clonotype was detected ten times or more. This chain connects TRBV6-1 to TRBJ1-2; unclear D gene. V was cut by 1 base and J by 2 bases, with 8 bases left in between. This CDR3 is built from 14 residues. Germline CDR1 and CDR2: MNHNS and SASEGT. The chain's CDR3 is CASSEVEENYGYTF. The CDR3 DNA sequence: TGTGCCAGCAGTGAAGTGGAGGAGAACTATGGCTACACCTTC.

This clonotype was picked up many times. This sequence joins TRBV6-1 and TRBJ2-7; 9 bases fit TRBD1. This CDR3 contains 15 residues. Germline V gene sequence: CDR1 MNHNS, CDR2 SASEGT. With V trimmed by 3 bases and J by 2 bases, 5 bases remained unmatched. The CDR3 spells CASSERGQGAYEQYF. In DNA, the CDR3 is TGTGCCAGCAGTGAGAGGGGACAGGGAGCCTACGAGCAGTACTTC.